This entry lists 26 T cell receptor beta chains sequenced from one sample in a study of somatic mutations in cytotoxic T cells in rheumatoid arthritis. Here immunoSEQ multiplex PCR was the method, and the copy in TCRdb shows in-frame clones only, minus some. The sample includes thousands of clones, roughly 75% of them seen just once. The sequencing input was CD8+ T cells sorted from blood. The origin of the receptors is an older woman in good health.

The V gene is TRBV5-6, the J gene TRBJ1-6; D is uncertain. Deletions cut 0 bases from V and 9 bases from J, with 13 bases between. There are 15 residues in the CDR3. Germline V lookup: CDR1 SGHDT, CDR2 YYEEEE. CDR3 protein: CASSLGVGYVSPLHF. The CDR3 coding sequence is TGTGCCAGCAGCTTGGGCGTTGGTTACGTTTCACCCCTCCACTTT.

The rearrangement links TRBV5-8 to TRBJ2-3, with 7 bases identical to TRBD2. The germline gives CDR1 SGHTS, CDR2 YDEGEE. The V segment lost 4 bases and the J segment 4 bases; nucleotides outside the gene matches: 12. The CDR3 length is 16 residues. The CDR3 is CASSRGTTRGADTQYF. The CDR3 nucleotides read TGTGCCAGCAGCCGCGGGACTACCCGGGGCGCAGATACGCAGTATTTT.

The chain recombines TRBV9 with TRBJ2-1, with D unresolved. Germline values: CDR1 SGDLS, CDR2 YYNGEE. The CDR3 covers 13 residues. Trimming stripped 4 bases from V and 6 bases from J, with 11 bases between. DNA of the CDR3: TGTGCCAGCAGCCACGAGCTAGGCAATGAGCAGTTCTTC. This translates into CASSHELGNEQFF. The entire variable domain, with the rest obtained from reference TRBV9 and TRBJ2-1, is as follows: DSGVTQTPKHLITATGQRVTLRCSPRSGDLSVYWYQQSLDQGLQFLIQYYNGEERAKGNILERFSAQQFPDLHSELNLSSLELGDSALYFCASSHELGNEQFFGPGTRLTVL.

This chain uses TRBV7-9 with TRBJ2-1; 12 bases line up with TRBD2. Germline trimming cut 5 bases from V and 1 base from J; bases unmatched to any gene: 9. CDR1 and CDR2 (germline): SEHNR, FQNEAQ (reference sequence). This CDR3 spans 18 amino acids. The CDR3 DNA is TGTGCCAGCAGCACGAGGACTAGCGGGGATATTTCCTACAATGAGCAGTTCTTC. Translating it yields CASSTRTSGDISYNEQFF.

The CDR3 DNA follows: TGTGCCAGCAGCTTAGAAGTTGGACAGATAACCTACGAGCAGTACTTC. The encoded protein is CASSLEVGQITYEQYF. The chain employs TRBV11-2 and TRBJ2-7, with D maybe TRBD1 (6 bases). The CDR3 runs 16 residues. Germline CDR1 is SGHAT and CDR2 is FQNNGV. Trimming left V 0 bases short and J 2 bases short, with 14 bases between. Together with reference TRBV11-2 and TRBJ2-7, the CDR3 gives the full variable domain: EAGVAQSPRYKIIEKRQSVAFWCNPISGHATLYWYQQILGQGPKLLIQFQNNGVVDDSQLPKDRFSAERLKGVDSTLKIQPAKLEDSAVYLCASSLEVGQITYEQYFGPGTRLTVT.

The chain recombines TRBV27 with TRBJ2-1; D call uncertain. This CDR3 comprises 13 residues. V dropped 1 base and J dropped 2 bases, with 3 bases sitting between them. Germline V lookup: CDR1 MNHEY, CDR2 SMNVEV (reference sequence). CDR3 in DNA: TGTGCCAGCAGTTTATTTACCTACAATGAGCAGTTCTTC. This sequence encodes CASSLFTYNEQFF.

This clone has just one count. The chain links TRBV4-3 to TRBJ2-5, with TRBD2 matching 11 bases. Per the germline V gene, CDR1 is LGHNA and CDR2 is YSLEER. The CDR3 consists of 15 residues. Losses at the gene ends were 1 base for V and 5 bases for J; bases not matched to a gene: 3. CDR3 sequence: CASSQALAGGETQYF. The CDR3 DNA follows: TGCGCCAGCAGCCAAGCGTTAGCGGGAGGGGAGACCCAGTACTTC.

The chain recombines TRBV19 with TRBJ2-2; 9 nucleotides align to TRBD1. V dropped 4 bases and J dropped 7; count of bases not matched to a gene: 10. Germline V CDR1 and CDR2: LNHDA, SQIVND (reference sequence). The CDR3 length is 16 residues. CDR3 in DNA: TGTGCCAGTAGTACACGGACAGGGGCCACCTTCGGGGAGCTGTTTTTT. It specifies CASSTRTGATFGELFF.

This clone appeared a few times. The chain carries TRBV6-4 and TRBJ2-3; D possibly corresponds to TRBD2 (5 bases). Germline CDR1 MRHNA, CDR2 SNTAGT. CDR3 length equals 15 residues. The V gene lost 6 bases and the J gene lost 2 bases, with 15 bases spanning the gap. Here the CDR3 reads CASSPGAAHTDTQYF. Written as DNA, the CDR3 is TGTGCCAGCAGCCCCGGAGCGGCCCACACAGATACGCAGTATTTT.

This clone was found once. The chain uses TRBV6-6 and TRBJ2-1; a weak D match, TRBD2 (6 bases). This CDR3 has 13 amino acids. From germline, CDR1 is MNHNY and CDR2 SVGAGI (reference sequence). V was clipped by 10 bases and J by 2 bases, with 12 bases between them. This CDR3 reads CATGTGTYNEQFF. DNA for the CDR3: TGTGCCACCGGGACTGGGACCTACAATGAGCAGTTCTTC.

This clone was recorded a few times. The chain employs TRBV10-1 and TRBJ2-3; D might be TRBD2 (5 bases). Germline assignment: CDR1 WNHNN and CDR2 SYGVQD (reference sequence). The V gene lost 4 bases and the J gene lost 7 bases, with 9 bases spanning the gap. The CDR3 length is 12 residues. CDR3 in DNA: TGCGCCAGCAGTGCGAGAGGGTATACGCAGTATTTT. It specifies CASSARGYTQYF.

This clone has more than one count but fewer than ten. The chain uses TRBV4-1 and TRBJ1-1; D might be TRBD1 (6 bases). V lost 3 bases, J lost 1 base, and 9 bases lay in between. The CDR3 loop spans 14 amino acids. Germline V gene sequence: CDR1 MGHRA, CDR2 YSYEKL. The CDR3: CASSQARGNTEAFF. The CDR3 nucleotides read TGCGCCAGCAGCCAGGCCAGGGGGAACACTGAAGCTTTCTTT.

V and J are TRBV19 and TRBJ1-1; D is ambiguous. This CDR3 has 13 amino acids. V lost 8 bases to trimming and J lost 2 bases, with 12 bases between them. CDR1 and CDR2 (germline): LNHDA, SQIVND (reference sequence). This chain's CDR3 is CASGKHVNTEAFF. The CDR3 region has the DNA TGTGCCAGTGGTAAACACGTAAACACTGAAGCTTTCTTT.

CDR3 DNA sequence: TGTGCCACCAGAAATGAGGCAGGGGTATATGGCTACACCTTC. This encodes CATRNEAGVYGYTF. The genes are TRBV4-2 and TRBJ1-2; D possibly corresponds to TRBD1 (6 bases). CDR3 length equals 14 residues. Germline CDR1 is LGHNA and CDR2 is YNFKEQ. The V end was cut by 10 bases, the J end by 5 bases, with 20 bases between.

The CDR3 DNA follows: TGTGCCAGTAGTATTAAAGGGAGCTCGGGTGAAAAACTGTTTTTT. The encoded protein is CASSIKGSSGEKLFF. This rearrangement joins TRBV19 to TRBJ1-4; the D is unclear. With 3 bases removed from V and 7 bases from J, the gap between germline ends came to 15 bases. CDR1 is LNHDA, CDR2 SQIVND, per germline (reference sequence). The CDR3 consists of 15 residues.

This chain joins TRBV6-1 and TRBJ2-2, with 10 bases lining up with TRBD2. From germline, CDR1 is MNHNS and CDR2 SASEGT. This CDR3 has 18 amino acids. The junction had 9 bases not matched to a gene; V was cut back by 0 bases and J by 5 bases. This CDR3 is CASSEAKRGGLGTGELFF. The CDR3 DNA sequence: TGTGCCAGCAGTGAAGCAAAGCGGGGGGGCCTAGGTACCGGGGAGCTGTTTTTT.

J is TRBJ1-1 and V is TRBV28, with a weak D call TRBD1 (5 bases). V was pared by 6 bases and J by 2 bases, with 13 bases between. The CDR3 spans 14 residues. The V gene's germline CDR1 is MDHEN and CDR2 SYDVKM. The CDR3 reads CASRPTGSNTEAFF. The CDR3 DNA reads TGTGCCAGCAGGCCTACAGGCAGCAACACTGAAGCTTTCTTT.

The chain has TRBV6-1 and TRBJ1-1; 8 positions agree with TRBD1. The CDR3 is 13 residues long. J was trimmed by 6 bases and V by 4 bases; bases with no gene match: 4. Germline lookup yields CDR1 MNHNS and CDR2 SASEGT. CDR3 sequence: CASSGGTGPEAFF. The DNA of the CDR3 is TGTGCCAGCAGTGGTGGGACAGGCCCTGAAGCTTTCTTT.

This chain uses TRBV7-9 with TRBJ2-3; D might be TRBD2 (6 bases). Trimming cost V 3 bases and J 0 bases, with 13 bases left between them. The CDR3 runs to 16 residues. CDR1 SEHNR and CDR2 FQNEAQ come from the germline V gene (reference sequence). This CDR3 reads CASSFGTLISTDTQYF. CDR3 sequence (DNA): TGTGCCAGCAGCTTCGGGACTCTAATTAGCACAGATACGCAGTATTTT.

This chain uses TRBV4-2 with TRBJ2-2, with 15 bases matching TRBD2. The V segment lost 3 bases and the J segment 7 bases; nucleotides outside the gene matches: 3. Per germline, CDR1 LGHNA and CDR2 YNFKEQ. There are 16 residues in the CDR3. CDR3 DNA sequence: TGTGCCAGCAGCCACCGGACTAGCGGGAGGGGCGGGGAGCTGTTTTTT. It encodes CASSHRTSGRGGELFF.

DNA of the CDR3: TGTGCCAGCACCAACCTGGAGGGTCACCATGAGCAGTTCTTC. It yields the protein CASTNLEGHHEQFF. The rearrangement uses TRBV27 and TRBJ2-1; possible D gene TRBD2, 6 bases. Trimming removed 7 bases at V and 8 bases at J, with 18 bases between. Germline lookup yields CDR1 MNHEY and CDR2 SMNVEV (reference sequence). The CDR3 has 14 amino acids.

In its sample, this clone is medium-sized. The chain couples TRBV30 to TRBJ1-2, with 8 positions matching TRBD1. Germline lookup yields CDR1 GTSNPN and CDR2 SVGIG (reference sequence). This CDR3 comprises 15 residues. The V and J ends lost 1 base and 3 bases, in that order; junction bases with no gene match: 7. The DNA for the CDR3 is TGTGCCTGGAGTGCTCCCGGACAGGGACACTATGGCTACACCTTC. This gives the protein CAWSAPGQGHYGYTF.

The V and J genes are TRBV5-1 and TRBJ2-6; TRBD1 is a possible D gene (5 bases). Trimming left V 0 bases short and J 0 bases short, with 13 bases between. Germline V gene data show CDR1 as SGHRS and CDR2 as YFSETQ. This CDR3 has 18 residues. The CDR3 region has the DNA TGCGCCAGCAGCTTGGTGGGGCAGCGCCTCTCTGGGGCCAACGTCCTGACTTTC. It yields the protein CASSLVGQRLSGANVLTF.

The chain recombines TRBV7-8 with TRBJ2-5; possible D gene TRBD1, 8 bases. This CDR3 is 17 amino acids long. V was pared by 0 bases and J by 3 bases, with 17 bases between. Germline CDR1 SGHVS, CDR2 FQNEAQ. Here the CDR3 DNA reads TGTGCCAGCAGCTTAGCGCGGGGGACAGGACATAAAGAGACCCAGTACTTC. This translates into CASSLARGTGHKETQYF. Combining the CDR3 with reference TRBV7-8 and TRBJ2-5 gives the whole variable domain GAGVSQSPRYKVAKRGQDVALRCDPISGHVSLFWYQQALGQGPEFLTYFQNEAQLDKSGLPSDRFFAERPEGSVSTLKIQRTQQEDSAVYLCASSLARGTGHKETQYFGPGTRLLVL.

CDR3 region: CASSPAQTSSWEKLFF. In DNA form, the CDR3 reads TGTGCCAGCAGCCCTGCTCAGACTTCATCGTGGGAAAAACTGTTTTTT. V usage is TRBV5-4 and J usage is TRBJ1-4; no clear D gene. The V and J ends lost 4 bases and 8 bases respectively, with 21 bases between them. Germline V CDR1 and CDR2: SGHNT, YYREEE (reference sequence). The CDR3 is 16 amino acids.

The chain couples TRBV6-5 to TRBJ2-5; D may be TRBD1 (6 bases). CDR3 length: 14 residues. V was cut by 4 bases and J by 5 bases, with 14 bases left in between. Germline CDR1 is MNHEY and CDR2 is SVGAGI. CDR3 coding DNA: TGTGCCAGCAGTTCACAGGGTTTGGGGGAGACCCAGTACTTC. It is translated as CASSSQGLGETQYF.